The 16 T cell receptor beta chains below come from one sample, sequenced in a study of T-cell memory formation after mild COVID-19. TCRdb reanalysed the 5' RACE reads using MiXCR and keeps one entry per CDR3 protein. The profile shows some 50,000 distinct CDR3 sequences, around 25% of them singletons. The sample comprised PBMCs or a T cell subset sorted from them (not recorded which). Receptors were obtained from a man aged 18 to 29 who had mild COVID-19 (a few samples of this study predate the infection). Cell type and time point are not known.

There are many counts of this clonotype. The chain has TRBV25-1 and TRBJ2-1; D gene ambiguous. The germline gives CDR1 MGHDK, CDR2 SYGVNS. The V end lost 4 bases, the J end lost 6 bases, and 4 bases lay between the germline ends. CDR3 length: 11 residues. CDR3 amino acids: CASSGANEQFF. CDR3 sequence (DNA): TGTGCCAGCAGTGGGGCCAATGAGCAGTTCTTC.

The chain links TRBV4-3 to TRBJ2-3; the D gene could be TRBD1 or TRBD2 (5 bases each). There are 16 residues in the CDR3. CDR1 and CDR2 from the germline V gene are LGHNA and YSLEER. Trimming cost V 4 bases and J 6 bases, with 20 bases left between them. The CDR3 sequence: CASSLRLPPGPDTQYF. The CDR3, as DNA: TGCGCCAGCAGCCTAAGGCTACCCCCGGGACCTGATACGCAGTATTTT.

The V and J genes are TRBV24-1 and TRBJ2-2; 8 bases map to TRBD2. This CDR3 region has 17 residues. In germline, CDR1 is KGHDR, CDR2 SFDVKD. Trimming at V came to 2 bases and at J to 3 bases, leaving 7 bases not matched to a gene. The CDR3 here is CATSDYPSSGDTGELFF. The CDR3, as DNA: TGTGCCACCAGTGATTACCCCAGTAGCGGGGACACCGGGGAGCTGTTTTTT.

The J gene is TRBJ2-3, the V gene TRBV7-8; 8 bases align to TRBD2. The CDR3 has 16 amino acids. With V trimmed by 5 bases and J by 0 bases, 7 bases remained unmatched. Looked up from germline, CDR1 is SGHVS and CDR2 is FQNEAQ. CDR3 loop: CASSIMSGGSTDTQYF. The CDR3 DNA reads TGTGCCAGCAGCATTATGTCGGGGGGGAGCACAGATACGCAGTATTTT.

This clonotype occurred a few times. The V call is TRBV27, the J call TRBJ1-2; 7 bases are a match to TRBD1. Germline values: CDR1 MNHEY, CDR2 SMNVEV (reference sequence). The CDR3 runs to 12 residues. Unmatched junction bases numbered 8, after V lost 5 bases and J lost 11 bases. The CDR3 sequence is CASSPGTAMYTF. CDR3 in DNA: TGTGCCAGCAGTCCCGGGACAGCTATGTACACCTTC.

A note on this clonotype: Since a much larger clone is just one base distant, this may be a read error. V and J are TRBV7-6 and TRBJ2-2; no clear D gene. The V gene's germline CDR1 is SGHVS and CDR2 FNYEAQ. Trimming pared 2 bases from V and 7 bases from J, leaving 2 bases between. CDR3 size: 11 residues. The CDR3 is CASSLIGELFF. The CDR3, as DNA: TGTGCCAGCAGCTTAATCGGGGAGCTGTTTTTT.

This clonotype was seen just once. This chain links TRBV12-3 or TRBV12-4 with TRBJ1-2; D unresolved. Trimming left V 6 bases short and J 3 bases short, with 11 bases between. CDR3 length: 13 residues. The CDR3 DNA reads as TGTGCCAGCAGACCAAACCGGGACTATGGCTACACCTTC. Translation gives CASRPNRDYGYTF.

The chain joins TRBV7-6 to TRBJ2-3; D gene ambiguous. CDR3 length: 14 residues. Germline CDR1 reads SGHVS; CDR2 reads FNYEAQ. V was clipped by 1 base and J by 2 bases, with 7 bases between them. CDR3 nucleotides: TGTGCCAGCAGCTTAGATCCCTCCACAGATACGCAGTATTTT. Its protein is CASSLDPSTDTQYF.

The CDR3 is CASSAGLLGRGQTDTQYF. The CDR3, as DNA: TGTGCCAGCAGCGCAGGTCTCCTCGGCAGGGGGCAAACAGATACGCAGTATTTT. The chain combines TRBV9 with TRBJ2-3; 8 nucleotides match TRBD1. Losses at the gene ends were 3 bases for V and 3 bases for J; bases not matched to a gene: 15. The germline gives CDR1 SGDLS, CDR2 YYNGEE. This CDR3 has 18 residues.

The J gene is TRBJ2-3, the V gene TRBV15, with TRBD2 matching 10 bases. The V gene's germline CDR1 is LNHNV and CDR2 YYDKDF (reference sequence). This CDR3 comprises 17 residues. Germline trimming cut 3 bases from V and 3 bases from J; bases unmatched to any gene: 9. The DNA for the CDR3 is TGTGCCACCAGCAGGTTCCTAGCGGGGGAAGCGACAGATACGCAGTATTTT. Amino acid sequence: CATSRFLAGEATDTQYF.

V and J are TRBV7-9 and TRBJ1-3; D remains unclear. Germline-derived CDR1 and CDR2 are SEHNR and FQNEAQ (reference sequence). The CDR3 consists of 14 residues. The V gene lost 5 bases and the J gene lost 2 bases, with 10 bases spanning the gap. The CDR3 nucleotides read TGTGCCAGCAGCCGCCGGACGGCTGGAAACACCATATATTTT. Translated: CASSRRTAGNTIYF.

This sequence joins TRBV7-8 and TRBJ2-2; weak D call: TRBD1 (5 bases). The germline CDR1 and CDR2 sequences are SGHVS and FQNEAQ. This CDR3 comprises 14 residues. With 5 bases removed from V and 5 bases from J, the gap between germline ends came to 12 bases. In DNA, the CDR3 is TGTGCCAGCAGCCCCGCAGGGTTTACCGGGGAGCTGTTTTTT. This translates into CASSPAGFTGELFF.

This clonotype is medium-sized (0.01 to 0.1%). V is TRBV7-2 and J is TRBJ2-1, with D hard to call. Germline CDR1 reads SGHTA; CDR2 reads FQGNSA. This CDR3 has 15 amino acids. V lost 1 base and J lost 2, with 9 bases in between. CDR3 loop: CASSLDLSTYNEQFF. CDR3 DNA sequence: TGTGCCAGCAGCTTAGATCTTAGTACCTACAATGAGCAGTTCTTC.

The chain recombines TRBV4-1 with TRBJ2-5; 8 bases are a match to TRBD2. The CDR3 totals 17 residues. Per germline, CDR1 MGHRA and CDR2 YSYEKL. Trimming took 1 base from V and 5 from J; bases not matched to a gene: 12. The CDR3 nucleotides read TGCGCCAGCAGCCAAGGAGCCCTTCTCGGGGGGGGGGAGACCCAGTACTTC. It is translated as CASSQGALLGGGETQYF.

In its sample, this clonotype ranks as medium-sized. The chain uses TRBV7-2 and TRBJ1-2; weak D call: TRBD1 (5 bases). The CDR3 covers 14 residues. Trimming left V 5 bases short and J 4 bases short, with 14 bases between. Germline values: CDR1 SGHTA, CDR2 FQGNSA. The CDR3 region has the DNA TGTGCCAGCAGCCCAGGCTTGGGGCTCTATGGCTACACCTTC. Amino acid sequence: CASSPGLGLYGYTF. Full variable domain (missing parts from reference TRBV7-2 and TRBJ1-2): GAGVSQSPSNKVTEKGKDVELRCDPISGHTALYWYRQSLGQGLEFLIYFQGNSAPDKSGLPSDRFSAERTGGSVSTLTIQRTQQEDSAVYLCASSPGLGLYGYTFGSGTRLTVV.

V and J are TRBV4-3 and TRBJ2-2; the D gene is possibly TRBD2 (5 bases). Trimming shortened V by 4 bases and J by 5 bases, and 11 bases separated the two germline ends. The CDR3 runs to 14 residues. Germline V gene data show CDR1 as LGHNA and CDR2 as YSLEER. CDR3 DNA sequence: TGCGCCAGCAGCCCTGGGGAGATAACCGGGGAGCTGTTTTTT. It translates to CASSPGEITGELFF.